The 10 T cell receptor beta chains in this list originate from one sample, sequenced in a study of T cell repertoires in ileal Crohn's disease. Time point reported: inflamed ileum from the surgical specimen. Data came from immunoSEQ multiplex PCR; TCRdb stores just in-frame clones and leaves some out. The table lists under 14,000 clones, around 87% of them singletons. The sample was ileal tissue. Receptors originate from an adult with Crohn's disease.

The sample holds one count of this clone. The V call is TRBV27, the J call TRBJ1-2; D not certain. Trimming took off 5 bases at V and 1 base at J, with 8 bases between the two ends. Germline CDR1 is MNHEY and CDR2 is SMNVEV (reference sequence). The CDR3 has 13 amino acids. The CDR3 sequence is CASSVAVNYGYTF. The CDR3 DNA is TGTGCCAGCAGTGTGGCTGTTAACTATGGCTACACCTTC.

DNA for the CDR3: TGTGCCAGTATGGTAGCGGGAAGGACCTACAATGAGCAGTTCTTC. Protein sequence: CASMVAGRTYNEQFF. The V and J genes are TRBV19 and TRBJ2-1, with 8 bases lining up with TRBD2. The CDR3 is 15 amino acids. Germline trimming cut 7 bases from V and 2 bases from J; bases unmatched to any gene: 7. Germline values: CDR1 LNHDA, CDR2 SQIVND (reference sequence). Full variable domain (outside the CDR3, taken from reference TRBV19 and TRBJ2-1): DGGITQSPKYLFRKEGQNVTLSCEQNLNHDAMYWYRQDPGQGLRLIYYSQIVNDFQKGDIAEGYSVSREKKESFPLTVTSAQKNPTAFYLCASMVAGRTYNEQFFGPGTRLTVL.

V is TRBV29-1 and J is TRBJ2-3; 8 nucleotides line up with TRBD1. J was trimmed by 8 bases and V by 3 bases; bases with no gene match: 7. The CDR3 totals 13 residues. The germline V gene encodes CDR1 SQVTM and CDR2 ANQGSEA. The CDR3 loop reads CSVDELTGGTQYF. Here the CDR3 DNA reads TGCAGCGTTGATGAACTAACAGGGGGTACGCAGTATTTT.

The chain uses TRBV11-2 and TRBJ1-1; TRBD1 aligns across 8 bases. Germline V lookup: CDR1 SGHAT, CDR2 FQNNGV. The V gene end was trimmed by 5 bases and the J gene end by 5 bases; junction bases not matched to a gene: 4. The CDR3 length is 13 residues. CDR3 nucleotides: TGTGCCAGCAGCCTCAGACAGGGGACTGAAGCTTTCTTT. It codes for CASSLRQGTEAFF. The full variable domain, with the rest looked up from reference TRBV11-2 and TRBJ1-1, is EAGVAQSPRYKIIEKRQSVAFWCNPISGHATLYWYQQILGQGPKLLIQFQNNGVVDDSQLPKDRFSAERLKGVDSTLKIQPAKLEDSAVYLCASSLRQGTEAFFGQGTRLTVV.

J is TRBJ2-3 and V is TRBV6-5; D possibly uses TRBD1 or TRBD2 (5 bases each). Between the trimmed V and J ends, which lost 2 bases and 2 bases, there was a span of 8 bases. The CDR3 is 14 amino acids. CDR1 and CDR2 (germline): MNHEY, SVGAGI. CDR3 region: CASSYGGPTDTQYF. The CDR3 bases are TGTGCCAGCAGTTACGGGGGTCCCACAGATACGCAGTATTTT.

The chain is built from TRBV7-9 and TRBJ2-5, with D maybe TRBD2 (6 bases). The CDR3 is made up of 18 amino acids. Between the trimmed V and J ends, which lost 2 bases and 2 bases, there was a span of 21 bases. CDR1 and CDR2 from the germline V gene are SEHNR and FQNEAQ (reference sequence). The DNA of the CDR3 is TGTGCCAGCAGCTTAACGCCCCGGATGGTAGCGGCACAAGAGACCCAGTACTTC. This translates into CASSLTPRMVAAQETQYF.

This chain uses TRBV5-4 with TRBJ2-1, with 16 bases aligning to TRBD2. The CDR3 has 18 amino acids. Trimming took 3 bases from V and 7 from J; bases not matched to a gene: 10. Germline V CDR1 and CDR2: SGHNT, YYREEE (reference sequence). DNA for the CDR3: TGTGCCAGCAGCTCGGGACTAGCGGGAGGGCCCCTGGCGAATGAGCAGTTCTTC. Its protein is CASSSGLAGGPLANEQFF.

The chain has TRBV15 and TRBJ1-1, with 7 bases identical to TRBD1. The germline V gene has CDR1 LNHNV and CDR2 YYDKDF (reference sequence). Losses at the gene ends were 1 base for V and 1 base for J; bases not matched to a gene: 6. The CDR3 is made up of 16 amino acids. Here the CDR3 DNA reads TGTGCCACCAGCAGAGCGATGACAGGGCAGAACACTGAAGCTTTCTTT. This encodes CATSRAMTGQNTEAFF.

The rearrangement links TRBV6-6 to TRBJ2-7; TRBD1 matches at 7 bases. V shed 6 bases and J 4 bases; nucleotides not matched to a gene: 9. Germline V gene lookup returns CDR1 MNHNY and CDR2 SVGAGI (reference sequence). The CDR3 is 14 residues long. CDR3 bases: TGTGCCAGCAGCCCATACGGGACAGAGTACGAGCAGTACGTC. It yields the protein CASSPYGTEYEQYV.

The table lists this clone with a few counts. This chain connects TRBV2 to TRBJ1-2; a possible D gene is TRBD1 (6 bases). The ends were cut back, 3 bases at V and 5 bases at J, with 16 bases in the middle. CDR3 length: 15 residues. The germline V gene has CDR1 SNHLY and CDR2 FYNNEI. CDR3 DNA: TGTGCCAGCAGTGATCCCGAGACAGGATTATATGGCTACACCTTC. Translating gives CASSDPETGLYGYTF.